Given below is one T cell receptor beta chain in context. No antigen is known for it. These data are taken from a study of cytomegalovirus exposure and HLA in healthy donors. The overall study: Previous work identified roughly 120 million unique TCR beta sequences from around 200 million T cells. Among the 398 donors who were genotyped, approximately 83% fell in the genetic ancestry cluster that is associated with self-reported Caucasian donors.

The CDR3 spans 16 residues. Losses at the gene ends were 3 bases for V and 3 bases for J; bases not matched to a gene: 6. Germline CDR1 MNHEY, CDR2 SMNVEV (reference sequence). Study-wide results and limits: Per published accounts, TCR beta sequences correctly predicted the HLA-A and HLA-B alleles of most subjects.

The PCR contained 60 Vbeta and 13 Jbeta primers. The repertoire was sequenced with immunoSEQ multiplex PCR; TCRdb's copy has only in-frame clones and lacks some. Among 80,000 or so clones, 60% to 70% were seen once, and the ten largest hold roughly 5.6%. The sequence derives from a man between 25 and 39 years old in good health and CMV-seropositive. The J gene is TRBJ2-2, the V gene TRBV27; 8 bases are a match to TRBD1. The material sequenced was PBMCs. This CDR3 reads CASSFLETGDTGELFF. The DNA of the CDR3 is TGTGCCAGCAGTTTTCTAGAGACAGGGGACACCGGGGAGCTGTTTTTT.